A selection of T cell receptor beta chains follows, all from one sample in a study of cytomegalovirus exposure and HLA in healthy donors. Sequencing used immunoSEQ multiplex PCR; TCRdb keeps in-frame clones, though not all of them. The sample shows approximately 220,000 clones, over 65% of them seen only once. Source material: PBMCs. Receptor source: a man younger than 35 in good health and CMV-seronegative. The CDR3 runs from the conserved cysteine through the conserved F or W. The D gene is left open where the match is weak. Not all rows give a size; the values are once, few, many and, for expanded clones, a class.

cdr3_length	j_call	v_call	d_call	clone_size	cdr3_nt	cdr3_aa
17	TRBJ2-1	TRBV5-6	TRBD2	NA	TGTGCCAGCAGCCAAGTTTGGGGGGGAGATTTATACAATGAGCAGTTCTTC	CASSQVWGGDLYNEQFF
13	TRBJ2-1	TRBV4-1	NA	NA	TGCGCCAGCAGCCAGACAGCTTACAATGAGCAGTTCTTC	CASSQTAYNEQFF
15	TRBJ2-2	TRBV12-5	NA	NA	TGTGCTAGTGGTTTGGGGCAGGGGATCCCCGGGGAGCTGTTTTTT	CASGLGQGIPGELFF
16	TRBJ2-2	TRBV11-2	TRBD2	NA	TGTGCCAGCAGCCGACTAGCGGGAGTGGGCCCCGGGGAGCTGTTTTTT	CASSRLAGVGPGELFF
15	TRBJ1-2	TRBV11-2	NA	NA	TGTGCCAGCAGCGCCACAACAGGGTCAGGCTCGGGCTACACCTTC	CASSATTGSGSGYTF
13	TRBJ2-1	TRBV10-2	TRBD2	NA	TGCGCCAGCAGTACTAGCGACACCAATGAGCAGTTCTTC	CASSTSDTNEQFF
15	TRBJ2-3	TRBV9	NA	NA	TGTGCCAGCAGCTTTCCCGGGACTCCCACAGATACGCAGTATTTT	CASSFPGTPTDTQYF
15	TRBJ2-1	TRBV28	TRBD2	once	TGTGCCAGCAACACGGGACTAGCGGGAGGAGATGAGCAGTTCTTC	CASNTGLAGGDEQFF
17	TRBJ1-4	TRBV4-1	NA	NA	TGCGCCAGCAGCCAAGTAAACCCAGGGGTTGATAATGAAAAACTGTTTTTT	CASSQVNPGVDNEKLFF
13	TRBJ2-2	TRBV2	TRBD1	NA	TGTGCCAGCAGACAGGGGAGCGCCGGGGAGCTGTTTTTT	CASRQGSAGELFF
14	TRBJ1-2	TRBV13	NA	NA	TGTGCCAGCAGCTTAGGGGGCGCAGACTATGGCTACACCTTC	CASSLGGADYGYTF
14	TRBJ1-5	TRBV6-5	NA	once	TGTGCCAGCAGTGAACTAAATAGCAATCAGCCCCAGCATTTT	CASSELNSNQPQHF
17	TRBJ1-1	TRBV9	NA	NA	TGTGCCAGCAGCGTAGGGCGGGTGTTAACTCGCGATACTGAAGCTTTCTTT	CASSVGRVLTRDTEAFF
14	TRBJ1-1	TRBV9	TRBD1	NA	TGTGCCAGCAGCCCGGGGACAGGGAGGACTGAAGCTTTCTTT	CASSPGTGRTEAFF
16	TRBJ2-1	TRBV28	TRBD1	few	TGTGCCAGCAGTTCGGCCGGGACAGGGGGTTGGAATGAGCAGTTCTTC	CASSSAGTGGWNEQFF
16	TRBJ2-1	TRBV5-5	TRBD2	once	TGTGCCAGCAGCTTGGCTCGGCTAGCGGGAGTAGAAGAGCAGTTCTTC	CASSLARLAGVEEQFF
13	TRBJ1-5	TRBV10-3	TRBD1	NA	TGTGCCACCGGGACAGGGGGAGGCCAGCCCCAGCATTTT	CATGTGGGQPQHF
14	TRBJ2-7	TRBV7-2	TRBD2	NA	TGTGCCAGCAGCATTACTGGCGGGAGTACCGAGCAGTACTTC	CASSITGGSTEQYF
15	TRBJ2-7	TRBV6-1	TRBD1	NA	TGTGCCAGCATGTGGGGGACAGGGATACCCTCCGAGCAGTACTTC	CASMWGTGIPSEQYF
13	TRBJ2-7	TRBV27	NA	once	TGTGCCAGCAAAAGGGGGGGGGCTAACGAGCAGTACTTC	CASKRGGANEQYF
16	TRBJ2-2	TRBV10-1	TRBD1	NA	TGCGCCAGCAGCCGGACAGGATACGCGAACACCGGGGAGCTGTTTTTT	CASSRTGYANTGELFF
15	TRBJ1-2	TRBV2	TRBD1	once	TGTGCCAGCAGGCGCTCCGGGACAGGAGCCTATGGCTACACCTTC	CASRRSGTGAYGYTF
16	TRBJ1-2	TRBV6-1	NA	NA	TGTGCCAGCAGTGAATCCGGGGGAAGGGTCGACTATGGCTACACCTTC	CASSESGGRVDYGYTF
12	TRBJ1-2	TRBV6-1	NA	few	TGTGCCAGCAGTAGAACTTCCTATGGCTACACCTTC	CASSRTSYGYTF
13	TRBJ2-1	TRBV19	TRBD2	few	TGTGCCAGTAGTAGCGGGAGCGCCTATGAGCAGTTCTTC	CASSSGSAYEQFF
19	TRBJ2-4	TRBV5-1	TRBD1	once	TGCGCCAGCAGCCTGTCCGGGACAGGGGGCGCGAAGGCCAAAAACATTCAGTACTTC	CASSLSGTGGAKAKNIQYF
12	TRBJ2-5	TRBV30	TRBD2	once	TGTGGGGTGGCGGGAGTAGGAGAGACCCAGTACTTC	CGVAGVGETQYF
18	TRBJ2-1	TRBV19	TRBD1	NA	TGTGCCAGTAGTATAGACCTTCCCGGGACAGGGGGCTGGGATGAGCAGTTCTTC	CASSIDLPGTGGWDEQFF
13	TRBJ1-2	TRBV5-1	NA	NA	TGCGCCAGCAGCTCCCACAGGGAGGGCGGCTACACCTTC	CASSSHREGGYTF
12	TRBJ2-7	TRBV29-1	TRBD2	NA	TGCAGCGTTCGGGGGGTCCGAGAAGAGCAGTACTTC	CSVRGVREEQYF
14	TRBJ2-2	TRBV19	NA	NA	TGTGCCAGCAAACTCAGGGGTAACACCGGGGAGCTGTTTTTT	CASKLRGNTGELFF
15	TRBJ1-2	TRBV5-4	TRBD1	NA	TGTGCCAGCAGCTACCCGCAGGGGGCCCCCTATGGCTACACCTTC	CASSYPQGAPYGYTF
14	TRBJ2-5	TRBV30	TRBD2	NA	TGTGCCTGGAGTGTAGCAGCGGGGGGAGAGACCCAGTACTTC	CAWSVAAGGETQYF
15	TRBJ2-5	TRBV10-3	TRBD1	NA	TGTGCCACCGCCCCGGGGACAGGGGGCCTGGAGACCCAGTACTTC	CATAPGTGGLETQYF
13	TRBJ1-2	TRBV19	NA	NA	TGTGCCAGTAGTATACGGGCTAACTATGGCTACACCTTC	CASSIRANYGYTF
14	TRBJ1-5	TRBV7-2	NA	NA	TGTGCCAGCAGCTTAGTCCTTGCAGGTCAGCCCCAGCATTTT	CASSLVLAGQPQHF
13	TRBJ1-1	TRBV7-2	NA	NA	TGTGCCAGCAGCATCAATCGGGACACTGAAGCTTTCTTT	CASSINRDTEAFF
15	TRBJ1-2	TRBV4-1	NA	NA	TGCGCCAGCAGCCAAGCGACGGAGCCTAACTATGGCTACACCTTC	CASSQATEPNYGYTF
13	TRBJ2-3	TRBV27	NA	once	TGTGCCAGCAGTTTCCGCGCATCAGATACGCAGTATTTT	CASSFRASDTQYF
15	TRBJ2-7	TRBV27	TRBD1	NA	TGTGCCAGCAGCCACCTCGGGACAGGGAACTACGAGCAGTACTTC	CASSHLGTGNYEQYF
14	TRBJ1-2	TRBV5-1	TRBD1	NA	TGCGCCAGCAGCTTGGGACAGGGGCCGTATGGCTACACCTTC	CASSLGQGPYGYTF
15	TRBJ2-7	TRBV27	TRBD2	few	TGTGCCAGCAGTTTCGGGACTAGCGGGAGCTACGAGCAGTACTTC	CASSFGTSGSYEQYF
12	TRBJ1-1	TRBV18	NA	NA	TGTGCCAGCTCTCCCGACAGAGCGGAAGCTTTCTTT	CASSPDRAEAFF
11	TRBJ2-5	TRBV11-2	NA	NA	TGTGCCAGCAGCTTGGGGGGGACCCAGTACTTC	CASSLGGTQYF
17	TRBJ2-5	TRBV4-1	TRBD1	few	TGCGCCAGCAGCCAATCCCCCTGGACAGGCTTACAAGAGACCCAGTACTTC	CASSQSPWTGLQETQYF
16	TRBJ1-3	TRBV5-1	TRBD1	NA	TGCGCCAGCAGCCCACAGGGGGCAAGAACTGGAAACACCATATATTTT	CASSPQGARTGNTIYF
18	TRBJ2-3	TRBV27	NA	NA	TGTGCCAGCAGTTTAATTCTCCTGACAGGGACTAGCACAGATACGCAGTATTTT	CASSLILLTGTSTDTQYF
14	TRBJ1-1	TRBV7-6	NA	NA	TGTGCCAGCAGCTTAGTTGGCAAGAACACTGAAGCTTTCTTT	CASSLVGKNTEAFF
13	TRBJ2-1	TRBV7-9	TRBD1	NA	TGTGCCAGCATGGGACAGCAACCCGATGAGCAGTTCTTC	CASMGQQPDEQFF
15	TRBJ2-2	TRBV6-1	NA	NA	TGTGCCAGCAGTGAACGACGGGCGAACACCGGGGAGCTGTTTTTT	CASSERRANTGELFF
15	TRBJ2-7	TRBV10-3	TRBD2	NA	TGTGCCATCAGTGAGTCGAGCGGGGCCTCCTACGAGCAGTACTTC	CAISESSGASYEQYF
13	TRBJ1-1	TRBV6-5	TRBD1	NA	TGTGCCAGCGGCCTGGGACAGAGCACTGAAGCTTTCTTT	CASGLGQSTEAFF
20	TRBJ2-2	TRBV18	TRBD2	once	TGTGCCAGCTCACCACGTGCCGGAGGAGCGGGAGGGCTAAACACCGGGGAGCTGTTTTTT	CASSPRAGGAGGLNTGELFF